This T cell receptor beta chain derives from a study of blood T cell repertoires in COVID-19. Study as a whole: Specimens from acute and convalescent COVID-19 originated in the United States, Italy and Spain. PBMCs, B-cell-depleted T cells, or T cells provided the cDNA or gDNA that made up the material.

The protocol was immunoSEQ multiplex PCR, while the TCRdb copy is restricted to in-frame clones and leaves out a portion. Of a few hundred thousand clones listed, over 70% were seen once; the top ten hold about 1.2%. CDR1 and CDR2 from the germline V gene are SQVTM and ANQGSEA. Losses at the gene ends were 7 bases for V and 5 bases for J; bases not matched to a gene: 7. The CDR3 runs 12 residues. The sample was peripheral blood. The receptor was isolated from a woman in her forties or fifties with acute or convalescent COVID-19. V usage is TRBV29-1 and J usage is TRBJ1-1; 7 nucleotides align to TRBD1. The CDR3 DNA sequence: TGCAGCGCCGAGGGGGCGCGGACTGAAGCTTTCTTT. Encoded protein: CSAEGARTEAFF.